This TCR beta chain was recorded in a study of monozygotic twins with inflammatory bowel disease. General study findings and limits: Lower sharing of clonotypes with other individuals was seen in IBD patients than in healthy twins. This was most marked in patients showing signs of disease activity.

A word on this clonotype: The antigen is undetermined.

This CDR3 is built from 12 residues. Germline CDR1 and CDR2: SGHTA and FQGNSA. TCRdb reanalyzed the 5' RACE reads, giving one entry per CDR3 protein sequence and no DNA. This sample contains over 200,000 distinct CDR3 sequences. The source material was blood. This receptor was taken from a human donor with ulcerative colitis or Crohn's disease, or a healthy co-twin of an affected twin (not recorded which). This sequence joins TRBV7-2 and TRBJ2-1; the D gene TCRdb calls, TRBD1, cannot be checked with no DNA. The CDR3 region is CASSPAGLEQFF.